The 32 T cell receptor beta chains below all came from one sample that was sequenced in a study of memory CD4+ T cells and cytomegalovirus serostatus. Single viable CD3+CD4+CD8-CD45RO+ cells were sorted as the memory CD4+ T cells. The table came from immunoSEQ multiplex PCR; TCRdb's copy has only in-frame clones and leaves some out. The table records 50,000 or so clones, approximately 82% of them present only once. Sequencing was carried out using memory CD4+ T cells from blood. All receptors derive from an adult in good health and CMV-seropositive.

The chain recombines TRBV28 with TRBJ1-2, with 7 bases matching TRBD1. The CDR3 has 14 amino acids. The ends lost 4 bases at V and 5 bases at J; junction bases unmatched: 7. CDR1 MDHEN and CDR2 SYDVKM come from the germline V gene. This CDR3 is CASSSGGQSYGYTF. CDR3 coding DNA: TGTGCCAGCAGTTCCGGGGGACAGTCTTATGGCTACACCTTC.

The chain carries TRBV6-1 and TRBJ1-5; D perhaps matches TRBD1 (6 bases). V lost 0 bases, J lost 9 bases, and 18 bases lay in between. CDR1 is MNHNS, CDR2 SASEGT, per germline. The CDR3 is made up of 16 amino acids. The CDR3 DNA is TGTGCCAGCAGTGAAGCGCTTCTACAGGGCCTCGGGCCCCAGCATTTT. Translation: CASSEALLQGLGPQHF.

The chain recombines TRBV28 with TRBJ1-5, with D maybe TRBD1 (6 bases). With 3 bases removed from V and 0 bases from J, the gap between germline ends came to 12 bases. CDR3 size: 16 residues. Germline values: CDR1 MDHEN, CDR2 SYDVKM. The CDR3 protein is CASSLGTSYSNQPQHF. The CDR3 region has the DNA TGTGCCAGCAGTTTGGGGACATCTTATAGCAATCAGCCCCAGCATTTT.

This clone occurred a few times. This chain connects TRBV6-6 to TRBJ1-1, with D unclear. Germline loops: CDR1 MNHNY, CDR2 SVGAGI (reference sequence). The CDR3 sequence is 13 residues long. Trimming took off 6 bases at V and 7 bases at J, with 15 bases between the two ends. For the CDR3, the DNA is TGTGCCAGCAGCAAGGACGCGTATCATGAAGCTTTCTTT. This translates into CASSKDAYHEAFF.

This clone has more than one count but fewer than ten. This chain connects TRBV19 to TRBJ1-4; weak D call: TRBD1 (5 bases). Germline lookup yields CDR1 LNHDA and CDR2 SQIVND (reference sequence). The V and J ends lost 7 bases and 0 bases respectively, with 12 bases between them. The CDR3 is 15 residues long. CDR3 bases: TGTGCCAGTAAGGACACTTATGCAACTAATGAAAAACTGTTTTTT. Translated, it gives CASKDTYATNEKLFF. Full variable domain (rest looked up from reference TRBV19 and TRBJ1-4): DGGITQSPKYLFRKEGQNVTLSCEQNLNHDAMYWYRQDPGQGLRLIYYSQIVNDFQKGDIAEGYSVSREKKESFPLTVTSAQKNPTAFYLCASKDTYATNEKLFFGSGTQLSVL.

The table lists this clone with a count of one. The chain combines TRBV5-1 with TRBJ2-1, with 14 bases aligning to TRBD2. J was trimmed by 7 bases and V by 5 bases; bases with no gene match: 2. CDR1 is SGHRS, CDR2 YFSETQ, per germline. This CDR3 is built from 14 residues. The CDR3 spells CASRTSGRVNEQFF. CDR3 DNA: TGCGCCAGCAGGACTAGCGGGAGGGTAAATGAGCAGTTCTTC.

J is TRBJ1-2 and V is TRBV6-6; D may be TRBD1 (6 bases). The germline V gene encodes CDR1 MNHNY and CDR2 SVGAGI (reference sequence). The CDR3 is made up of 14 amino acids. The V end lost 2 bases, the J end lost 2 bases, and 9 bases lay between the germline ends. CDR3 DNA sequence: TGTGCCAGCAGTTACGGGGGGCGGAACTATGGCTACACCTTC. Encoded protein: CASSYGGRNYGYTF.

This chain connects TRBV11-2 to TRBJ2-1; D is undetermined. The CDR3 has 18 amino acids. Germline CDR1 reads SGHAT; CDR2 reads FQNNGV. The V end was cut by 3 bases, the J end by 0 bases, with 18 bases between. The CDR3 nucleotides read TGTGCCAGCAGCTTTCCGGCCTTCACCCTGAGCTCCTACAATGAGCAGTTCTTC. Its translation is CASSFPAFTLSSYNEQFF.

This clone turned up a few times. The V and J genes are TRBV7-2 and TRBJ2-1; possible D gene TRBD2, 5 bases. The CDR3 is 13 amino acids. Trimming removed 0 bases from V and 10 bases from J, with 10 bases in between. Germline V gene sequence: CDR1 SGHTA, CDR2 FQGNSA. The CDR3 region is CASSLAPPSEQFF. As DNA, the CDR3 is TGTGCCAGCAGCTTAGCTCCTCCTAGCGAGCAGTTCTTC.

In its sample, this clone was seen once. The V call is TRBV4-3, the J call TRBJ1-5; unclear D gene. Per the germline V gene, CDR1 is LGHNA and CDR2 is YSLEER. This CDR3 is built from 13 residues. The V end was cut by 0 bases, the J end by 4 bases, with 4 bases between. The CDR3: CASSQDRNQPQHF. For the CDR3, the DNA is TGCGCCAGCAGCCAAGACCGGAATCAGCCCCAGCATTTT.

This clone came up a few times. The rearrangement uses TRBV10-3 and TRBJ1-1; D perhaps matches TRBD1 (5 bases). Looked up from germline, CDR1 is ENHRY and CDR2 is SYGVKD. The CDR3 runs to 12 residues. The germline V and J ends were trimmed by 2 bases and 10 bases, with 11 bases remaining between them. In nucleotides, the CDR3 is TGTGCCATCAGTGAGGGCCAGGGTGTAGCTTTCTTT. Translating gives CAISEGQGVAFF.

V gene TRBV7-9 combines with J gene TRBJ2-7, with 10 bases lining up with TRBD1. Germline V gene lookup returns CDR1 SEHNR and CDR2 FQNEAQ (reference sequence). The CDR3 is 14 amino acids. With 5 bases clipped from V and 6 bases from J, the junction kept 7 bases outside the gene matches. The chain's CDR3 is CASSVGQGFAEQYF. In DNA, the CDR3 is TGTGCCAGCAGCGTGGGACAGGGGTTTGCCGAGCAGTACTTC. The full variable domain, completed using reference TRBV7-9 and TRBJ2-7, is DTGVSQNPRHKITKRGQNVTFRCDPISEHNRLYWYRQTLGQGPEFLTYFQNEAQLEKSRLLSDRFSAERPKGSFSTLEIQRTEQGDSAMYLCASSVGQGFAEQYFGPGTRLTVT.

This chain connects TRBV20-1 to TRBJ1-2, with D tentatively TRBD1 (6 bases). Germline loops: CDR1 DFQATT, CDR2 SNEGSKA (reference sequence). The length of the CDR3 is 11 residues. Trimming cost V 4 bases and J 3 bases, with 6 bases left between them. CDR3 in DNA: TGCAGTGCTACAGGGGACTATGGCTACACCTTC. This codes for CSATGDYGYTF.

CDR3: CASSPSSDTEAFF. CDR3 in DNA: TGTGCCAGCTCACCAAGCAGCGACACTGAAGCTTTCTTT. The rearrangement uses TRBV18 and TRBJ1-1; D uncertain. Germline-derived CDR1 and CDR2 are KGHSH and LQKENI. The CDR3 is made up of 13 amino acids. Trimming took off 2 bases at V and 3 bases at J, with 7 bases between the two ends.

The chain has TRBV5-6 and TRBJ1-2; D might be TRBD1 (5 bases). The germline CDR1 and CDR2 sequences are SGHDT and YYEEEE. The CDR3 spans 14 residues. Trimming stripped 2 bases from V and 4 bases from J, with 12 bases between. In DNA form, the CDR3 reads TGTGCCAGCAGCTTTCGGAGGGGTGGCTATGGCTACACCTTC. The encoded protein is CASSFRRGGYGYTF.

This chain uses TRBV15 with TRBJ1-2; 8 nucleotides line up with TRBD1. With 1 base clipped from V and 4 bases from J, the junction kept 5 bases outside the gene matches. The germline CDR1 and CDR2 sequences are LNHNV and YYDKDF (reference sequence). CDR3 length: 15 residues. As DNA, the CDR3 is TGTGCCACCAGCAGAGGGACAGGGACCTCCTATGGCTACACCTTC. Protein: CATSRGTGTSYGYTF.

V and J are TRBV18 and TRBJ2-7; 11 nucleotides align to TRBD2. With 3 bases clipped from V and 1 base from J, the junction kept 5 bases outside the gene matches. Germline V gives CDR1 KGHSH, CDR2 LQKENI. This CDR3 is built from 16 residues. CDR3 sequence: CASSPPGTSGSYEQYF. The CDR3 nucleotides read TGTGCCAGCTCACCCCCCGGGACTAGCGGTTCCTACGAGCAGTACTTC.

This clone was seen once. For the CDR3, the DNA is TGTGCCAGCAGTCGGTCAGGGAATAATCAGCCCCAGCATTTT. This gives the protein CASSRSGNNQPQHF. The chain uses TRBV6-5 and TRBJ1-5; tentatively, D is TRBD1 (5 bases). In germline, CDR1 is MNHEY, CDR2 SVGAGI. The CDR3 runs 14 residues. Trimming took off 5 bases at V and 4 bases at J, with 12 bases between the two ends.

The sample holds a few counts of this clone. The rearrangement uses TRBV6-1 and TRBJ2-3; no firm D call. Germline lookup yields CDR1 MNHNS and CDR2 SASEGT. CDR3 length: 14 residues. Trimming cost V 8 bases and J 0 bases, with 12 bases left between them. The CDR3 DNA reads TGTGCCAGCCATTTGGACCCAAGCACAGATACGCAGTATTTT. Amino acid sequence: CASHLDPSTDTQYF.

The gene calls are TRBV4-2 and TRBJ2-3, with 14 nucleotides matching TRBD2. V shed 1 base, J shed 2 bases, and the junction held 2 bases outside the gene matches. The CDR3 is 17 residues long. Looked up from germline, CDR1 is LGHNA and CDR2 is YNFKEQ. CDR3 loop: CASSQGTSGGPTDTQYF. CDR3 bases: TGTGCCAGCAGCCAAGGGACTAGCGGGGGGCCCACAGATACGCAGTATTTT.

V is TRBV7-2 and J is TRBJ2-7; 9 bases map to TRBD1. The CDR3 is 13 residues long. J lost 3 bases, V lost 7 bases, and 4 bases had no gene match. Germline loops: CDR1 SGHTA, CDR2 FQGNSA. For the CDR3, the DNA is TGTGCCAGCATGGGGACAGGGAACTACGAGCAGTACTTC. Encoded protein: CASMGTGNYEQYF.

This clone was counted a few times. The chain couples TRBV9 to TRBJ1-1, with 9 bases that match TRBD1. The junction had 8 bases not matched to a gene; V was cut back by 2 bases and J by 3 bases. Germline loops: CDR1 SGDLS, CDR2 YYNGEE. The CDR3 loop spans 16 amino acids. The CDR3 DNA is TGTGCCAGCAGCGTTGGGACAGGGATCCAGTACACTGAAGCTTTCTTT. This gives the protein CASSVGTGIQYTEAFF.

V and J are TRBV6-1 and TRBJ1-5; D is possibly TRBD1 (5 bases). This CDR3 has 14 residues. Germline lookup yields CDR1 MNHNS and CDR2 SASEGT. Trimming stripped 0 bases from V and 7 bases from J, with 10 bases between. The CDR3 region is CASSEARVGQPQHF. The CDR3 DNA follows: TGTGCCAGCAGTGAAGCCAGGGTTGGCCAGCCCCAGCATTTT.

The chain links TRBV6-5 to TRBJ1-1; D is uncertain. V was trimmed by 0 bases and J by 3 bases, leaving 11 bases between them. Germline CDR1 reads MNHEY; CDR2 reads SVGAGI. CDR3 length: 15 amino acids. This CDR3 is CASSYSISGYTEAFF. DNA for the CDR3: TGTGCCAGCAGTTACTCGATTTCGGGGTACACTGAAGCTTTCTTT.

This chain joins TRBV6-6 and TRBJ1-1, with D unresolved. This CDR3 has 14 amino acids. In germline, CDR1 is MNHNY, CDR2 SVGAGI (reference sequence). V was cut by 2 bases and J by 5 bases, with 12 bases left in between. The CDR3 is CASSYPPGRTEAFF. CDR3 nucleotide sequence: TGTGCCAGCAGTTACCCTCCCGGGAGGACTGAAGCTTTCTTT.

The J gene is TRBJ2-3, the V gene TRBV4-1; D gene ambiguous. The CDR3 is 13 residues long. Trimming removed 0 bases from V and 5 bases from J, with 6 bases in between. Germline assignment: CDR1 MGHRA and CDR2 YSYEKL. The CDR3 DNA follows: TGCGCCAGCAGCCAAGAATGGGAAGATACGCAGTATTTT. Translated, it gives CASSQEWEDTQYF.

The chain uses TRBV29-1 and TRBJ1-1; D uncertain. The CDR3 is 12 amino acids. Trimming left V 8 bases short and J 2 bases short, with 12 bases between. Germline loops: CDR1 SQVTM, CDR2 ANQGSEA. CDR3: CSISWSNTEAFF. As DNA, the CDR3 is TGCAGCATCAGCTGGTCCAACACTGAAGCTTTCTTT.

This clone has just a few counts. The chain uses TRBV2 and TRBJ2-7; D possibly corresponds to TRBD1 (6 bases). The CDR3 has 14 amino acids. V was clipped by 6 bases and J by 5 bases, with 17 bases between them. Per the germline V gene, CDR1 is SNHLY and CDR2 is FYNNEI. CDR3 in DNA: TGTGCCAGCAGACGCCCGACAGGAACCCACGAGCAGTACTTC. This gives the protein CASRRPTGTHEQYF.

The chain combines TRBV7-2 with TRBJ2-3; the match to TRBD2 covers 10 bases. The ends lost 3 bases at V and 2 bases at J; junction bases unmatched: 5. CDR3 length equals 16 residues. The germline V gene has CDR1 SGHTA and CDR2 FQGNSA. In nucleotides, the CDR3 is TGTGCCAGCAGCTTGCGACTAGCGGGTGTCACAGATACGCAGTATTTT. Its protein is CASSLRLAGVTDTQYF.

The V and J genes are TRBV7-6 and TRBJ1-1; maybe TRBD1 (5 bases). CDR1 and CDR2 from the germline V gene are SGHVS and FNYEAQ. Trimming removed 5 bases from V and 0 bases from J, with 16 bases in between. The CDR3 extends over 16 amino acids. The CDR3 sequence is CASSAPQGLLNTEAFF. The CDR3 coding sequence is TGTGCCAGCAGCGCCCCGCAGGGACTTTTGAACACTGAAGCTTTCTTT.

The rearrangement joins TRBV7-9 to TRBJ2-1, with 9 bases aligning to TRBD2. The CDR3 totals 13 residues. V gave up 7 bases and J gave up 7 bases; unmatched junction bases: 5. The germline V gene encodes CDR1 SEHNR and CDR2 FQNEAQ (reference sequence). The CDR3 reads CASTSGGRNEQFF. The CDR3 DNA reads TGTGCCAGCACCAGCGGGGGGCGTAATGAGCAGTTCTTC.

The chain combines TRBV7-8 with TRBJ1-6, with a possible D match to TRBD1 (5 bases). The CDR3 loop spans 18 amino acids. The ends were cut back, 0 bases at V and 4 bases at J, with 16 bases in the middle. Germline loops: CDR1 SGHVS, CDR2 FQNEAQ. The CDR3 DNA is TGTGCCAGCAGCTTAGCGGGGCAGGGACTGACTTATAATTCACCCCTCCACTTT. Translating gives CASSLAGQGLTYNSPLHF. Complete variable domain (other parts from reference TRBV7-8 and TRBJ1-6): GAGVSQSPRYKVAKRGQDVALRCDPISGHVSLFWYQQALGQGPEFLTYFQNEAQLDKSGLPSDRFFAERPEGSVSTLKIQRTQQEDSAVYLCASSLAGQGLTYNSPLHFGNGTRLTVT.